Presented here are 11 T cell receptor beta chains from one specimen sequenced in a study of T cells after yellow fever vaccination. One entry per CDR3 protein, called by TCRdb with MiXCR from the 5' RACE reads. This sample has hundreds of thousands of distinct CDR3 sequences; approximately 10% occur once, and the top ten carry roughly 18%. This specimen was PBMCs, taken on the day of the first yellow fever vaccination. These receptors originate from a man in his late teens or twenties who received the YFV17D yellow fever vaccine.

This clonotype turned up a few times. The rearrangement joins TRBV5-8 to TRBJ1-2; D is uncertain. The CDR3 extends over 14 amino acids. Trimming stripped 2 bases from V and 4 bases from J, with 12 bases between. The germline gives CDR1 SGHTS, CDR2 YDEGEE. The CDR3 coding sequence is TGTGCCAGCAGCTTATGGCGGCGGGGCTATGGCTACACCTTC. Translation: CASSLWRRGYGYTF.

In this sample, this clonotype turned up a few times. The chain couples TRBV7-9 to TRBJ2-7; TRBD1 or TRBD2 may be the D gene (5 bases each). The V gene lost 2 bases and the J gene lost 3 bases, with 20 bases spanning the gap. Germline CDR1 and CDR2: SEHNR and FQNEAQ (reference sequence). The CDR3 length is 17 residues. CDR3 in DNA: TGTGCCAGCAGCTTAAGTTCCTTCCCGGGACGGATCTACGAGCAGTACTTC. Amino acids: CASSLSSFPGRIYEQYF.

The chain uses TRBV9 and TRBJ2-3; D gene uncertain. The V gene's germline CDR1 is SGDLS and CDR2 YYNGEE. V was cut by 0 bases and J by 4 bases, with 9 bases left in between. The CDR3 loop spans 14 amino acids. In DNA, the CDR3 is TGTGCCAGCAGCGTAGTTTCGGGTTCAGATACGCAGTATTTT. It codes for CASSVVSGSDTQYF.

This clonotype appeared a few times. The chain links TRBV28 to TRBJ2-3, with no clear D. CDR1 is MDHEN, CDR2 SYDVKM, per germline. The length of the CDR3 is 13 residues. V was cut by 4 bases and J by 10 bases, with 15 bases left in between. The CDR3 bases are TGTGCCAGCAGTTCCCTACTTAGCATCGCGCAGTATTTT. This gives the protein CASSSLLSIAQYF.

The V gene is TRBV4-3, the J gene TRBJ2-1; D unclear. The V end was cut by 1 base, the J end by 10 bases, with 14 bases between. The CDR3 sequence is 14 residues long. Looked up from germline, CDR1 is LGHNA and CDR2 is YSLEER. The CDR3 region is CASSQGSRASEQFF. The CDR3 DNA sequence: TGCGCCAGCAGCCAAGGATCCCGGGCATCAGAGCAGTTCTTC.

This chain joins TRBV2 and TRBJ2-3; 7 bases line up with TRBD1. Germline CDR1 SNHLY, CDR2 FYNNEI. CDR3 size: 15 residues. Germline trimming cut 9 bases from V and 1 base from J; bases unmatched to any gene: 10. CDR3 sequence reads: CARGETGLGTDTQYF. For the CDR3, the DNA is TGTGCCAGAGGCGAGACAGGGTTGGGCACAGATACGCAGTATTTT.

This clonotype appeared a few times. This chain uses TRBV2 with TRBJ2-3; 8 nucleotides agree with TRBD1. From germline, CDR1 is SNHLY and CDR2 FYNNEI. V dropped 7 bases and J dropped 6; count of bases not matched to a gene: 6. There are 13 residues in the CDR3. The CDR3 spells CASNRGWGDTQYF. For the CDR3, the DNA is TGTGCCAGCAACAGGGGGTGGGGGGATACGCAGTATTTT.

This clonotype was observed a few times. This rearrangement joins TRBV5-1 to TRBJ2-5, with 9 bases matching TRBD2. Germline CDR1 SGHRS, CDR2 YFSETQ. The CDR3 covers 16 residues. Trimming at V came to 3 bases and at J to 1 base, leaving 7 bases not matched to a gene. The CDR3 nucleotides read TGCGCCAGCAGCTCCGCTAATAGCGGGGGCCAAGAGACCCAGTACTTC. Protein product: CASSSANSGGQETQYF.

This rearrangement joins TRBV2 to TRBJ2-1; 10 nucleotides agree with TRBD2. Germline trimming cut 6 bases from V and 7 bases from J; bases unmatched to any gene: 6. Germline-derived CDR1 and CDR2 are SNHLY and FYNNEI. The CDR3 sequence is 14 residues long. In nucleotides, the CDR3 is TGTGCCAGCAGCCAGCGGGGGGGCCGGAATGAGCAGTTCTTC. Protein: CASSQRGGRNEQFF.

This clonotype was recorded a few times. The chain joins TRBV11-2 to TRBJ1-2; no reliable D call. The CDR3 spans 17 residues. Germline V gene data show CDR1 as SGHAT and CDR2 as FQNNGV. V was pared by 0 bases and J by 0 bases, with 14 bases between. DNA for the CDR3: TGTGCCAGCAGCTTAGATGGGCTGGGGTTAGCTAACTATGGCTACACCTTC. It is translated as CASSLDGLGLANYGYTF. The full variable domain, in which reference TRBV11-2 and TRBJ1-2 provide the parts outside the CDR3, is EAGVAQSPRYKIIEKRQSVAFWCNPISGHATLYWYQQILGQGPKLLIQFQNNGVVDDSQLPKDRFSAERLKGVDSTLKIQPAKLEDSAVYLCASSLDGLGLANYGYTFGSGTRLTVV.

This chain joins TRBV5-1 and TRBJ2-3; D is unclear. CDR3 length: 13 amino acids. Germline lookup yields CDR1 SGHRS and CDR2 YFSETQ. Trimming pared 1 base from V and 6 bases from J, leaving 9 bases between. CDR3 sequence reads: CASSLTNPDTQYF. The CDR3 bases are TGCGCCAGCAGCTTGACAAACCCGGATACGCAGTATTTT.